The 16 T cell receptor beta chains reported below all come from one sample, sequenced in a study of cytomegalovirus exposure and HLA in healthy donors (dated by TCRdb to about 2017). The library was generated by the immunoSEQ multiplex PCR assay. For the multiplex PCR, a mixture combining 60 forward primers for TCR Vbeta segments and 13 reverse primers for TCR Jbeta segments was used. TCRdb obtained this table from immuneACCESS and retained in-frame rearrangements with V and J assigned. These tables miss some clones; where compared with another copy, unresolved V genes account for less than half of the shortfall, and the remainder is unexplained. The sample table records some 140,000 clones; approximately 80% of these occur just once. Roughly 8.8% of the sample is held by the ten biggest clonotypes. What was sequenced was PBMCs. The receptors were sampled from a woman aged 50 to 60 in good health and CMV-seropositive.

J is TRBJ2-3 and V is TRBV11-2; D unclear. CDR1 SGHAT and CDR2 FQNNGV come from the germline V gene. V lost 4 bases and J lost 1, with 12 bases in between. This CDR3 contains 15 residues. This CDR3 reads CASSSRGGGTDTQYF. DNA of the CDR3: TGTGCCAGCAGCTCGCGAGGTGGTGGCACAGATACGCAGTATTTT. The entire variable domain, with the rest obtained from reference TRBV11-2 and TRBJ2-3, is as follows: EAGVAQSPRYKIIEKRQSVAFWCNPISGHATLYWYQQILGQGPKLLIQFQNNGVVDDSQLPKDRFSAERLKGVDSTLKIQPAKLEDSAVYLCASSSRGGGTDTQYFGPGTRLTVL.

The rearrangement joins TRBV6-6 to TRBJ2-7; D is possibly TRBD2 (7 bases). Germline assignment: CDR1 MNHNY and CDR2 SVGAGI (reference sequence). V lost 5 bases and J 6 bases, leaving 20 bases between the germline ends. This CDR3 is 15 amino acids long. The CDR3 is CASSNGGPVYGEQYF. For the CDR3, the DNA is TGTGCCAGCAGTAACGGGGGGCCGGTCTATGGCGAGCAGTACTTC.

The chain joins TRBV9 to TRBJ1-1; D is ambiguous. V was clipped by 0 bases and J by 2 bases, with 11 bases between them. The CDR3 contains 15 residues. The germline CDR1 and CDR2 sequences are SGDLS and YYNGEE. The CDR3 loop reads CASSVALAVNTEAFF. DNA of the CDR3: TGTGCCAGCAGCGTAGCTTTAGCGGTCAACACTGAAGCTTTCTTT.

The chain links TRBV6-6 to TRBJ1-5; 8 positions agree with TRBD1. CDR3 size: 16 residues. From germline, CDR1 is MNHNY and CDR2 SVGAGI (reference sequence). The V gene end was trimmed by 6 bases and the J gene end by 4 bases; junction bases not matched to a gene: 11. The CDR3 protein is CASRHSGQGVNQPQHF. The CDR3 DNA reads as TGTGCCAGCAGACACAGTGGACAGGGCGTTAATCAGCCCCAGCATTTT.

This clone showed up just a few times. V is TRBV30 and J is TRBJ2-2, with a weak D call TRBD1 (5 bases). Germline V gene sequence: CDR1 GTSNPN, CDR2 SVGIG (reference sequence). V lost 0 bases, J lost 1 base, and 9 bases lay in between. There are 15 residues in the CDR3. The CDR3 nucleotides read TGTGCCTGGAGTGTACGTAGGGGGAACACCGGGGAGCTGTTTTTT. Its translation: CAWSVRRGNTGELFF.

The rearrangement links TRBV7-9 to TRBJ2-5, with 8 bases lining up with TRBD2. CDR3 size: 15 residues. Germline V gene lookup returns CDR1 SEHNR and CDR2 FQNEAQ (reference sequence). The ends lost 2 bases at V and 4 bases at J; junction bases unmatched: 6. For the CDR3, the DNA is TGTGCCAGCAGCTTAATACGGGGGGGCCTAGAGACCCAGTACTTC. Translating it yields CASSLIRGGLETQYF.

The chain couples TRBV6-1 to TRBJ2-5; maybe TRBD2 (7 bases). The CDR3 sequence is 13 residues long. V was shortened by 6 bases and J by 5 bases, with 13 bases between the two germline ends. The germline CDR1 and CDR2 sequences are MNHNS and SASEGT. CDR3 residues: CASRSSGQETQYF. The DNA for the CDR3 is TGTGCCAGCAGGTCTAGCGGACAGGAGACCCAGTACTTC.

This chain joins TRBV2 and TRBJ1-5; 7 nucleotides match TRBD1. Germline V lookup: CDR1 SNHLY, CDR2 FYNNEI. This CDR3 region has 13 residues. V shed 4 bases and J 11 bases; nucleotides not matched to a gene: 8. Written as DNA, the CDR3 is TGTGCCAGCAGTGTCGCAACGGGACAGTCCCAGCATTTT. Translating it yields CASSVATGQSQHF.

This chain joins TRBV5-1 and TRBJ2-5, with TRBD1 as a possible D gene (8 bases). Germline assignment: CDR1 SGHRS and CDR2 YFSETQ. V dropped 1 base and J dropped 5 bases, with 15 bases sitting between them. This CDR3 has 15 amino acids. Written as DNA, the CDR3 is TGCGCCAGCAGCTTGCTAGGACAGGGAGGGGAGACCCAGTACTTC. Amino acids: CASSLLGQGGETQYF.

The V gene is TRBV4-3, the J gene TRBJ1-5, with a weak D call TRBD1 (5 bases). The CDR3 has 17 residues. Trimming stripped 0 bases from V and 2 bases from J, with 14 bases between. CDR1 is LGHNA and CDR2 is YSLEER in the germline V gene. For the CDR3, the DNA is TGCGCCAGCAGCCAAGATTGGGGCGTTGGGGGCAATCAGCCCCAGCATTTT. This encodes CASSQDWGVGGNQPQHF.

The chain has TRBV21-1 and TRBJ1-4; TRBD1 is the table's D call, not checked against the DNA. TRBV21-1 is noted as a pseudogene. This CDR3 spans 18 amino acids. CDR3 coding DNA: TGTGCCAGCAGCAAAGTTCGGGACAGATTCCCAACTAATGAAAAACTGTTTTTT. Amino acids: CASSKVRDRFPTNEKLFF.

The V gene is TRBV2, the J gene TRBJ1-3; D unclear. The ends were cut back, 2 bases at V and 0 bases at J, with 5 bases in the middle. The CDR3 is 14 amino acids. CDR1 is SNHLY, CDR2 FYNNEI, per germline. In DNA, the CDR3 is TGTGCCAGCAGTGAACCCCGCTCTGGAAACACCATATATTTT. Its translation: CASSEPRSGNTIYF.

In this sample, this clone turned up once. The chain carries TRBV6-5 and TRBJ1-3, with 7 bases aligning to TRBD1. CDR3 size: 13 residues. Germline assignment: CDR1 MNHEY and CDR2 SVGAGI. J was trimmed by 4 bases and V by 8 bases; bases with no gene match: 5. The DNA for the CDR3 is TGTGCCAGCTCGGGACAGATAGGAAACACCATATATTTT. Translating it yields CASSGQIGNTIYF.

The chain carries TRBV7-2 and TRBJ2-2; 8 positions match TRBD2. Germline V CDR1 and CDR2: SGHTA, FQGNSA. CDR3 size: 15 residues. V lost 5 bases, J lost 6 bases, and 8 bases stayed unmatched. The CDR3 nucleotides read TGTGCCAGCAGCCCTTCTAGCGGGTGGCCCGGGGAGCTGTTTTTT. Translating it yields CASSPSSGWPGELFF.

V usage is TRBV28 and J usage is TRBJ2-3; TRBD1 agrees at 7 bases. Trimming took 5 bases from V and 0 from J; bases not matched to a gene: 17. The CDR3 sequence is 19 residues long. The germline gives CDR1 MDHEN, CDR2 SYDVKM. This CDR3 reads CASSLTTPRGIASTDTQYF. DNA of the CDR3: TGTGCCAGCAGTCTCACAACTCCCAGGGGGATCGCTAGCACAGATACGCAGTATTTT.

This clone occurred a few times. V gene TRBV19 combines with J gene TRBJ1-2; 11 positions agree with TRBD1. The CDR3 consists of 13 residues. The V segment lost 5 bases and the J segment 6 bases; nucleotides outside the gene matches: 2. Germline CDR1 LNHDA, CDR2 SQIVND (reference sequence). DNA for the CDR3: TGTGCCAGTAGTTGGACAGGGGGCGATGGCTACACCTTC. Protein product: CASSWTGGDGYTF.